This T cell receptor (beta chain) was sequenced in a study of blood T cell repertoires in COVID-19. The wider study: The United States, Italy and Spain provided the acute and convalescent COVID-19 samples. T cells, B-cell-depleted T cells, or PBMCs supplied cDNA or gDNA.

Per the authors' pipeline: Quantification of nucleated cells was approximated via reference gene primer amplification. The assay was immunoSEQ multiplex PCR, and TCRdb's table has in-frame clones only and misses some. That table gives V, J and clone size, and the DNA gave D and trimming. This table holds about 90,000 clones, about 81% found once. The CDR3 spans 16 residues. Looked up from germline, CDR1 is LNHDA and CDR2 is SQIVND (reference sequence). This clone has only one observation. At one end the junction does not follow the germline gene, possibly because of a read error. The sequenced sample was peripheral blood. The chain carries TRBV19 and TRBJ1-5, with 10 nucleotides matching TRBD1. This sequence was found in a human donor in a cohort sampled during active COVID-19. The CDR3 nucleotides read TGTGCCAGTAGTAATCCGGGACAGGGGAGCAGTCAGCCCCAGCATTTT. It encodes CASSNPGQGSSQPQHF.